This T cell receptor (beta chain) was obtained from a study of technical replicates of blood from four donors. Germline V gene lookup returns CDR1 SGHRS and CDR2 YFSETQ. The V segment lost 3 bases and the J segment 5 bases; nucleotides outside the gene matches: 4. CDR3 length: 14 residues. Method: immunoSEQ multiplex PCR; TCRdb's copy keeps in-frame clones and lacks some. The table has about 74,000 clones, roughly 94% seen once. The TCR originated in a human donor in good health. The chain combines TRBV5-1 with TRBJ2-5, with TRBD2 identical over 10 bases. The sample was T cells isolated from PBMCs. CDR3 DNA sequence: TGCGCCAGCAGCTCTACTAGCGGGAAGGAGACCCAGTACTTC. Translation gives CASSSTSGKETQYF.